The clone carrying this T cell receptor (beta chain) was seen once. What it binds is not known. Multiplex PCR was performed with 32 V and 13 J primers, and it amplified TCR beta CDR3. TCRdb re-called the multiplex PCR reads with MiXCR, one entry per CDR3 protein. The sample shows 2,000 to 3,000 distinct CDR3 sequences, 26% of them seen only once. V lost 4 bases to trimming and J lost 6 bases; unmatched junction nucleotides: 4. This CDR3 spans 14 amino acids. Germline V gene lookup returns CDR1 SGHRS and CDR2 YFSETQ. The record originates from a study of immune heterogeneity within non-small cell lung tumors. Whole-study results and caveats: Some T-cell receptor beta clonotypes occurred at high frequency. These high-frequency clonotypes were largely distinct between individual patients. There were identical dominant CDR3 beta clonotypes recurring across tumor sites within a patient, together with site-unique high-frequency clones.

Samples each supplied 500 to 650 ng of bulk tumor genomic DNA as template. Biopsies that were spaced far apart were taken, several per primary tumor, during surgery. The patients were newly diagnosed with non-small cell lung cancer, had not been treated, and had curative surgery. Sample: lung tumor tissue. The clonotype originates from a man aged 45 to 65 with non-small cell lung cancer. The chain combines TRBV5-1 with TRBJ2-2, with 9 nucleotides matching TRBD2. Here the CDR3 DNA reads TGCGCCAGCAGCCCGGGACTAGCCGCCGGGGAGCTGTTTTTT. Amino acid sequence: CASSPGLAAGELFF.